This T cell receptor (beta chain) was identified during a study of graft-versus-host responses after intestinal transplantation. With regard to this clone: The target antigen is unknown.

TCRdb keeps only in-frame clones here, not all; method: immunoSEQ multiplex PCR. The profile shows approximately 100,000 clones, 90% to 95% of them singletons. Overall study results and limits: There was an association between peak levels of circulating GvH clones and early post-transplant HvG declines. GvH clones were found in recipient marrow; some appeared first in ileum or blood.

The TCR comes from a human donor who received an intestinal transplant. Material: unstimulated CD8+ T cells sorted from spleen or lymph node cells, obtained before intestinal transplant.

Here the CDR3 DNA reads TGCGCCAGCAGCTTTCGAAAGGTATCCCCGTCGGGGGCAACGGATCAGCCCCAGCATTTT. Translating it yields CASSFRKVSPSGATDQPQHF. The rearrangement links TRBV5-1 to TRBJ1-5, with a weak D call TRBD1 (6 bases). V was cut by 2 bases and J by 5 bases, with 29 bases left in between. The V gene's germline CDR1 is SGHRS and CDR2 YFSETQ. The CDR3 is 20 residues long. The full variable domain, its missing parts supplied by reference TRBV5-1 and TRBJ1-5, is KAGVTQTPRYLIKTRGQQVTLSCSPISGHRSVSWYQQTPGQGLQFLFEYFSETQRNKGNFPGRFSGRQFSNSRSEMNVSTLELGDSALYLCASSFRKVSPSGATDQPQHFGDGTRLSIL.